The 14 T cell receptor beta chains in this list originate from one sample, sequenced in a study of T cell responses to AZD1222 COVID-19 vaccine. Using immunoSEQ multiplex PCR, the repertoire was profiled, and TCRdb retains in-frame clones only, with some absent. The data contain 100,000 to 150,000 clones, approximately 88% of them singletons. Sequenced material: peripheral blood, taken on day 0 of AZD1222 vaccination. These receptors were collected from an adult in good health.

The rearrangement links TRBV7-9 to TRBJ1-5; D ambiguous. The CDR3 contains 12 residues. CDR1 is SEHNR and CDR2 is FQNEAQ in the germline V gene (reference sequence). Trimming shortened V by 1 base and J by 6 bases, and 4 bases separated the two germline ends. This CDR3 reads CASSLDGQPQHF. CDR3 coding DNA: TGTGCCAGCAGCTTAGACGGTCAGCCCCAGCATTTT.

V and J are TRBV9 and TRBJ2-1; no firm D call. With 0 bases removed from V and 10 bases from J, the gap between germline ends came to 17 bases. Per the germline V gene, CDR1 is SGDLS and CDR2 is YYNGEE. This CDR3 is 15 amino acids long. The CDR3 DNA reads TGTGCCAGCAGCGTAGACGCTTACTTGGGCATGGAGCAGTTCTTC. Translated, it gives CASSVDAYLGMEQFF.

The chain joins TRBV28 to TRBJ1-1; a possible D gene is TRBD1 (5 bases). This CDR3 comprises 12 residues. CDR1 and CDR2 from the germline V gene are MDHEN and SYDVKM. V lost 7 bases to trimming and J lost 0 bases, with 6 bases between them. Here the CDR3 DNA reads TGTGCCAGCAAGACAGTGAACACTGAAGCTTTCTTT. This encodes CASKTVNTEAFF.

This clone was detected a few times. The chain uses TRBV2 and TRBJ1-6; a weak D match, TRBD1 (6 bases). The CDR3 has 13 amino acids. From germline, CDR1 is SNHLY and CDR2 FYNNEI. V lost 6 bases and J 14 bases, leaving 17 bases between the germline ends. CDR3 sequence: CASRGAFAGTLHF. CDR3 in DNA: TGTGCCAGCAGGGGGGCCTTCGCGGGTACCCTCCACTTT. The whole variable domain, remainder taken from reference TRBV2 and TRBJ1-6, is EPEVTQTPSHQVTQMGQEVILRCVPISNHLYFYWYRQILGQKVEFLVSFYNNEISEKSEIFDDQFSVERPDGSNFTLKIRSTKLEDSAMYFCASRGAFAGTLHFGNGTRLTVT.

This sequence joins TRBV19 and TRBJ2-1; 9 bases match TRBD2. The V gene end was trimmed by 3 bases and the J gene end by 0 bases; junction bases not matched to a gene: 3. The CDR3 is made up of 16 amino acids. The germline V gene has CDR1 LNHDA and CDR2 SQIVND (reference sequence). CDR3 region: CASSIHSGSSYNEQFF. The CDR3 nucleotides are TGTGCCAGTAGTATCCATAGCGGGAGCTCCTACAATGAGCAGTTCTTC.

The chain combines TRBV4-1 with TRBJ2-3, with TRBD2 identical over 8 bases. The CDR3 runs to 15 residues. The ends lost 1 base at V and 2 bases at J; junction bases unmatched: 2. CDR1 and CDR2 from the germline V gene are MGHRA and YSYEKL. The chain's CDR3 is CASSQVSGVTDTQYF. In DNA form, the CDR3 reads TGCGCCAGCAGCCAAGTTAGCGGGGTCACAGATACGCAGTATTTT.

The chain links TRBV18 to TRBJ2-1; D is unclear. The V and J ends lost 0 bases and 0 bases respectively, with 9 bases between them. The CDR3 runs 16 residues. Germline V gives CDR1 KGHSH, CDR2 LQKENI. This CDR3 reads CASSPPQGYSYNEQFF. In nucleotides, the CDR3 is TGTGCCAGCTCACCACCTCAAGGGTACTCCTACAATGAGCAGTTCTTC.

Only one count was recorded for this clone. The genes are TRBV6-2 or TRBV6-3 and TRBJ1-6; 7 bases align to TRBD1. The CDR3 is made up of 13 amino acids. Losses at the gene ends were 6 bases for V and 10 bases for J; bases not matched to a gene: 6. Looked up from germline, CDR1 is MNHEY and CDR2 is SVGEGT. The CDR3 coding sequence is TGTGCCAGCAGCCTCGACAGGGACTCACCCCTCCACTTT. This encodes CASSLDRDSPLHF.

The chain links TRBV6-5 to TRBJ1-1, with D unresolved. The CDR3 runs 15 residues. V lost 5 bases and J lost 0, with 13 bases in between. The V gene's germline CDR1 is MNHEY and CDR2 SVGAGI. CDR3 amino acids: CASSHTKTVNTEAFF. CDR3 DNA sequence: TGTGCCAGCAGTCACACCAAGACGGTGAACACTGAAGCTTTCTTT.

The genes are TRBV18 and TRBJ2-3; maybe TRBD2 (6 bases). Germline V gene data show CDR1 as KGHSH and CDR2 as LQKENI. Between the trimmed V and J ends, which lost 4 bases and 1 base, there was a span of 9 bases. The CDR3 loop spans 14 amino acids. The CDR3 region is CASSRDWRTDTQYF. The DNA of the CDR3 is TGTGCCAGCTCACGGGACTGGCGCACAGATACGCAGTATTTT.

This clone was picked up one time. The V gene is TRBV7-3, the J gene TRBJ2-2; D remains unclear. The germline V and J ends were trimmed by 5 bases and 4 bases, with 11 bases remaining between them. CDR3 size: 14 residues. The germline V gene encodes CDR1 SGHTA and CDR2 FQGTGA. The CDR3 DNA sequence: TGTGCCAGCAGCGCTTGGGTCGCCACCGGGGAGCTGTTTTTT. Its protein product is CASSAWVATGELFF.

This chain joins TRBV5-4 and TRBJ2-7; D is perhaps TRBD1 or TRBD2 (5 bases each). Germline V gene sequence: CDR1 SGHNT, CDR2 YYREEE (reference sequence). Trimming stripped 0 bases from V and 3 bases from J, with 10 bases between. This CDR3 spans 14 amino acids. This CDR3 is CASSLEGRLYEQYF. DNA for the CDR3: TGTGCCAGCAGCTTGGAGGGACGGCTCTACGAGCAGTACTTC.

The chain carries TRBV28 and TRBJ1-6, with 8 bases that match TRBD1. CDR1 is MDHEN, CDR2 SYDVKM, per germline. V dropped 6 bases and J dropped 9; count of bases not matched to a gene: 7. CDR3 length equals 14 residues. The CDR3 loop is CASSVDRVRSPLHF. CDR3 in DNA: TGTGCCAGCAGCGTGGACAGGGTACGTTCACCCCTCCACTTT.

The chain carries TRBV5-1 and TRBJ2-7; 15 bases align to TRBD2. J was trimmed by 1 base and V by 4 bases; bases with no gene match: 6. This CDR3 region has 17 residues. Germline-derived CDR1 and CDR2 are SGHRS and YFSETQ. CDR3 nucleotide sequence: TGCGCCAGCAGCAAGGGACTAGCGGGAGGACCTTCCTACGAGCAGTACTTC. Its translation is CASSKGLAGGPSYEQYF.